Following are 21 T cell receptor beta chains from one sample sequenced in a study of cytomegalovirus exposure and HLA in healthy donors. Amplification used 60 Vbeta primers and 13 Jbeta primers. The method was immunoSEQ multiplex PCR; TCRdb's version includes in-frame clones alone and lacks a portion of them. Altogether about 200,000 clones are present, less than 90% being singletons, with the ten largest covering approximately 0.31%. The sequenced sample consisted of PBMCs. The receptors derive from a woman aged 30 to 39 in good health and CMV-seronegative.

The rearrangement links TRBV5-1 to TRBJ2-1, with TRBD1 matching over 9 bases. Germline CDR1 reads SGHRS; CDR2 reads YFSETQ. This CDR3 is built from 15 residues. V gave up 3 bases and J gave up 4 bases; unmatched junction bases: 5. This CDR3 reads CASSYTGGAYNEQFF. In nucleotides, the CDR3 is TGCGCCAGCAGCTACACAGGGGGCGCGTACAATGAGCAGTTCTTC.

This sequence joins TRBV9 and TRBJ1-4; D is undetermined. Trimming pared 4 bases from V and 8 bases from J, leaving 18 bases between. The germline V gene has CDR1 SGDLS and CDR2 YYNGEE. This CDR3 is 15 amino acids long. Here the CDR3 DNA reads TGTGCCAGCAGCTCCCGAGGTACCTCGGGGGAAAAACTGTTTTTT. Amino acid sequence: CASSSRGTSGEKLFF.

The sample holds one count of this clone. The genes are TRBV28 and TRBJ2-7; the match to TRBD2 covers 14 bases. The CDR3 loop spans 15 amino acids. After removal of 6 bases from V and 7 bases from J, the junction contained 8 bases not matched to a gene. Germline lookup yields CDR1 MDHEN and CDR2 SYDVKM. As DNA, the CDR3 is TGTGCCAGCAGGGGGGGACTAGCGGGAGTGGATGAGCAGTACTTC. Amino acids: CASRGGLAGVDEQYF.

The rearrangement links TRBV29-1 to TRBJ2-7; D perhaps matches TRBD1 (5 bases). V was clipped by 3 bases and J by 4 bases, with 13 bases between them. Germline V CDR1 and CDR2: SQVTM, ANQGSEA. The CDR3 loop spans 13 amino acids. The DNA of the CDR3 is TGCAGCGTTGAGGTGACCTCAGGGTACGAGCAGTACTTC. Residues: CSVEVTSGYEQYF.

In its sample, this clone was seen once. The chain couples TRBV6-1 to TRBJ2-1; D possibly corresponds to TRBD2 (5 bases). This CDR3 has 14 residues. Per the germline V gene, CDR1 is MNHNS and CDR2 is SASEGT. The V end was cut by 5 bases, the J end by 9 bases, with 17 bases between. CDR3 loop: CASSLAVRASEQFF. The CDR3 bases are TGTGCCAGCAGTCTAGCCGTTCGGGCCAGTGAGCAGTTCTTC.

The chain links TRBV7-8 to TRBJ1-1; a possible D gene is TRBD1 (6 bases). The V and J ends lost 5 bases and 3 bases respectively, with 16 bases between them. This CDR3 has 15 amino acids. Germline V gene sequence: CDR1 SGHVS, CDR2 FQNEAQ. CDR3 in DNA: TGTGCCAGCAGCATCAACACAGGGTGGGACACTGAAGCTTTCTTT. Amino acids: CASSINTGWDTEAFF. The whole variable domain, filled in from reference TRBV7-8 and TRBJ1-1, reads GAGVSQSPRYKVAKRGQDVALRCDPISGHVSLFWYQQALGQGPEFLTYFQNEAQLDKSGLPSDRFFAERPEGSVSTLKIQRTQQEDSAVYLCASSINTGWDTEAFFGQGTRLTVV.

The chain links TRBV12-5 to TRBJ2-1; TRBD2 matches 11 bases. The CDR3 has 16 amino acids. Per the germline V gene, CDR1 is LGHNT and CDR2 is FRNRAP. J lost 0 bases, V lost 6 bases, and 4 bases had no gene match. The CDR3 reads CASGAGLADSYNEQFF. Here the CDR3 DNA reads TGTGCTAGTGGCGCGGGACTAGCGGACTCCTACAATGAGCAGTTCTTC.

The V and J genes are TRBV19 and TRBJ1-6; unclear D gene. Trimming removed 3 bases from V and 1 base from J, with 10 bases in between. The CDR3 runs to 16 residues. Germline V CDR1 and CDR2: LNHDA, SQIVND (reference sequence). In nucleotides, the CDR3 is TGTGCCAGTAGTATCCCAGTTGTATCCTATAATTCACCCCTCCACTTT. Protein product: CASSIPVVSYNSPLHF.

V and J are TRBV18 and TRBJ2-7, with D possibly matching TRBD2 (7 bases). CDR1 is KGHSH and CDR2 is LQKENI in the germline V gene. The CDR3 loop spans 14 amino acids. The V end was cut by 3 bases, the J end by 3 bases, with 12 bases between. CDR3 amino acids: CASSPGGGGYEQYF. The CDR3 region has the DNA TGTGCCAGCTCACCGGGGGGGGGCGGCTACGAGCAGTACTTC. Supplemented by reference TRBV18 and TRBJ2-7, the full variable domain reads NAGVMQNPRHLVRRRGQEARLRCSPMKGHSHVYWYRQLPEEGLKFMVYLQKENIIDESGMPKERFSAEFPKEGPSILRIQQVVRGDSAAYFCASSPGGGGYEQYFGPGTRLTVT.

The V call is TRBV7-9, the J call TRBJ2-3, with D tentatively TRBD2 (5 bases). CDR3 length equals 13 residues. CDR1 is SEHNR and CDR2 is FQNEAQ in the germline V gene (reference sequence). V was clipped by 3 bases and J by 4 bases, with 8 bases between them. CDR3 DNA sequence: TGTGCCAGCAGCTTCCCGGGGTCAGATACGCAGTATTTT. Translating gives CASSFPGSDTQYF.

The rearrangement uses TRBV11-3 and TRBJ2-3, with TRBD2 as a possible D gene (5 bases). Trimming removed 1 base from V and 6 bases from J, with 17 bases in between. There are 16 residues in the CDR3. CDR1 and CDR2 (germline): SGHNT, YENEEA. The CDR3 DNA reads TGTGCCAGCAGCTTAGGATCCCGGAGGAATGAGGATACGCAGTATTTT. It yields the protein CASSLGSRRNEDTQYF.

The rearrangement joins TRBV11-3 to TRBJ2-2; D may be TRBD2 (6 bases). This CDR3 has 17 residues. V was cut by 1 base and J by 7 bases, with 19 bases left in between. Germline V gives CDR1 SGHNT, CDR2 YENEEA. The CDR3 nucleotides read TGTGCCAGCAGCTTAGTCTTCGGGCGGGACCTGGGCGGGGAGCTGTTTTTT. This codes for CASSLVFGRDLGGELFF.

The gene calls are TRBV28 and TRBJ2-5; 9 nucleotides agree with TRBD1. CDR1 and CDR2 from the germline V gene are MDHEN and SYDVKM. Trimming cost V 2 bases and J 2 bases; bases outside gene matches: 3. This CDR3 is built from 15 residues. CDR3 bases: TGTGCCAGCAGTTTACACGGACAGGGGCAAGAGACCCAGTACTTC. Translation: CASSLHGQGQETQYF.

The chain combines TRBV6-5 with TRBJ1-3, with 8 nucleotides matching TRBD1. The CDR3 loop spans 16 amino acids. CDR1 MNHEY and CDR2 SVGAGI come from the germline V gene. V lost 1 base to trimming and J lost 2 bases; unmatched junction nucleotides: 4. The CDR3 spells CASSYLAGGPGNTIYF. CDR3 sequence (DNA): TGTGCCAGCAGTTACTTGGCAGGGGGCCCTGGAAACACCATATATTTT.

The CDR3 here is CAWSEDRVAEAFF. CDR3 nucleotide sequence: TGTGCCTGGAGTGAGGACAGGGTCGCTGAAGCTTTCTTT. This sequence joins TRBV30 and TRBJ1-1; 8 bases align to TRBD1. The CDR3 consists of 13 residues. Germline lookup yields CDR1 GTSNPN and CDR2 SVGIG (reference sequence). Unmatched junction bases numbered 4, after V lost 1 base and J lost 6 bases.

This chain links TRBV5-1 with TRBJ1-1; perhaps TRBD1 as D (5 bases). The CDR3 has 13 amino acids. Germline V CDR1 and CDR2: SGHRS, YFSETQ. The V end lost 4 bases, the J end lost 5 bases, and 12 bases lay between the germline ends. The CDR3 bases are TGCGCCAGCAGCGTACAGGATTATACTGAAGCTTTCTTT. Amino acid sequence: CASSVQDYTEAFF.

V and J are TRBV5-8 and TRBJ1-3, with D possibly being TRBD1 (6 bases). Germline values: CDR1 SGHTS, CDR2 YDEGEE. The CDR3 consists of 15 residues. V dropped 0 bases and J dropped 0 bases, with 7 bases sitting between them. DNA of the CDR3: TGTGCCAGCAGCTTGGTAGGGGGCTCTGGAAACACCATATATTTT. Protein product: CASSLVGGSGNTIYF.

This chain joins TRBV11-2 and TRBJ2-7; possible D gene TRBD1, 7 bases. Germline CDR1 is SGHAT and CDR2 is FQNNGV. There are 15 residues in the CDR3. V dropped 4 bases and J dropped 7 bases, with 20 bases sitting between them. The CDR3: CASSSGGFLLGEQYF. The CDR3 bases are TGTGCCAGCAGCTCAGGGGGGTTTCTATTGGGGGAGCAGTACTTC. Combining the CDR3 with reference TRBV11-2 and TRBJ2-7 gives the whole variable domain EAGVAQSPRYKIIEKRQSVAFWCNPISGHATLYWYQQILGQGPKLLIQFQNNGVVDDSQLPKDRFSAERLKGVDSTLKIQPAKLEDSAVYLCASSSGGFLLGEQYFGPGTRLTVT.

The CDR3 sequence: CASSFLAGGSSYNEQFF. The DNA of the CDR3 is TGTGCCAGCAGCTTCCTAGCGGGAGGAAGCTCCTACAATGAGCAGTTCTTC. V is TRBV13 and J is TRBJ2-1; 11 positions match TRBD2. The V gene's germline CDR1 is PRHDT and CDR2 FYEKMQ (reference sequence). V trimming: 3 bases; J trimming: 0 bases; junction bases outside the gene matches: 4. The length of the CDR3 is 17 residues.

The chain combines TRBV9 with TRBJ2-3; a possible D gene is TRBD1 (5 bases). V was shortened by 3 bases and J by 0 bases, with 14 bases between the two germline ends. The CDR3 contains 16 residues. Germline loops: CDR1 SGDLS, CDR2 YYNGEE. CDR3 sequence: CASSALTEPSTDTQYF. In nucleotides, the CDR3 is TGTGCCAGCAGCGCCCTGACAGAACCTAGCACAGATACGCAGTATTTT. Based on the CDR3 plus reference TRBV9 and TRBJ2-3, the full variable domain is DSGVTQTPKHLITATGQRVTLRCSPRSGDLSVYWYQQSLDQGLQFLIQYYNGEERAKGNILERFSAQQFPDLHSELNLSSLELGDSALYFCASSALTEPSTDTQYFGPGTRLTVL.

The chain has TRBV7-8 and TRBJ2-4, with D unresolved. Germline loops: CDR1 SGHVS, CDR2 FQNEAQ. V was trimmed by 5 bases and J by 1 base, leaving 18 bases between them. The CDR3 has 17 amino acids. The chain's CDR3 is CASSARRVTAAKNIQYF. DNA of the CDR3: TGTGCCAGCAGCGCCCGCCGGGTGACCGCTGCCAAAAACATTCAGTACTTC.